This entry features one T cell receptor (beta chain) sequence. The antigen remains undetermined. The data were obtained in a study of OX40 agonist ivuxolimab in advanced cancers. Study at large: Patients took ivuxolimab, an agonistic anti-OX40 (CD134) antibody. Three patients got partial responses; one had hepatocellular carcinoma and two had cutaneous melanoma.

This CDR3 is 14 amino acids long. Germline CDR1 and CDR2: SEHNR and FQNEAQ (reference sequence). V gave up 2 bases and J gave up 4 bases, with 11 bases separating them. Study results and limitations: Within 6 weeks, CD4+ and CD8+ blood T cells expanded clonally at 0.1 to 3.0 mg/kg.

This table comes from immunoSEQ multiplex PCR, and its TCRdb copy is limited to in-frame clones, with some not included. The sample carries about 27,000 clones, around 75% recorded once. The origin of this receptor is an adult with an advanced solid tumor such as melanoma, head and neck, liver or kidney cancer. Sequencing used CD4+ or CD8+ T cells sorted from blood, obtained in a trial of the OX40 agonist ivuxolimab. V gene TRBV7-9 combines with J gene TRBJ1-1; D unclear. The CDR3 spells CASSLSVGSTEAFF. In nucleotides, the CDR3 is TGTGCCAGCAGCTTATCCGTGGGGAGCACTGAAGCTTTCTTT.